The present T cell receptor (beta chain) was sequenced within a study of blood T cells in healthy people across ages. Whole-study findings and limits: The fall in TCR beta diversity per million T cells was roughly linear with age.

Per germline, CDR1 SGHDT and CDR2 YYEEEE. The V and J ends lost 6 bases and 2 bases respectively, with 15 bases between them. The CDR3 has 14 residues. About this clonotype itself: Its antigen is not known.

Donor samples were obtained from healthy Caucasian individuals from Russia, aged about 6 to 100. PCR was performed a second time for about 6 to 11 cycles using a sample-barcoded 5' primer and a J-beta primer mix. A 12-random-nucleotide template-switch adaptor tagged each cDNA molecule. The study obtained at least 2.5 million CDR3-containing paired-end reads from every sample. MiXCR, applied by TCRdb to the 5' RACE reads, yields one record per CDR3 protein. The sample yields approximately 850,000 distinct CDR3 sequences, roughly 44% seen once. The receptor was isolated from a man between 60 and 70 years old in good health. The source material was blood. The V gene is TRBV5-6, the J gene TRBJ2-7; tentatively, D is TRBD1 or TRBD2 (5 bases each). The CDR3 DNA follows: TGTGCCAGCAACGCCGGGACGGAAACCTACGAGCAGTACTTC. Amino acids: CASNAGTETYEQYF.